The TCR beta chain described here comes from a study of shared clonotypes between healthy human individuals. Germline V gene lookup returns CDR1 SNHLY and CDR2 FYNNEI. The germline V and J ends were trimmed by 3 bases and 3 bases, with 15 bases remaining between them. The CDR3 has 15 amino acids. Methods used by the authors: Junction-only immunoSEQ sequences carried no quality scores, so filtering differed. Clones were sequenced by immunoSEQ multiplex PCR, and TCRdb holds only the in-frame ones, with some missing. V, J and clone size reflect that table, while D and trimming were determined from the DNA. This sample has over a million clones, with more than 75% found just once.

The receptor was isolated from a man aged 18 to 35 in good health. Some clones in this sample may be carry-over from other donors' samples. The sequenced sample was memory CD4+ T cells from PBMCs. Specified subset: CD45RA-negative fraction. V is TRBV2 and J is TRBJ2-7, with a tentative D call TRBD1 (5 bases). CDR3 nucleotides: TGTGCCAGCAGTGATCGAACAGGCTCCCTCTACGAGCAGTACTTC. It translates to CASSDRTGSLYEQYF. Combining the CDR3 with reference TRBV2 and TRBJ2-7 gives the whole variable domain EPEVTQTPSHQVTQMGQEVILRCVPISNHLYFYWYRQILGQKVEFLVSFYNNEISEKSEIFDDQFSVERPDGSNFTLKIRSTKLEDSAMYFCASSDRTGSLYEQYFGPGTRLTVT.